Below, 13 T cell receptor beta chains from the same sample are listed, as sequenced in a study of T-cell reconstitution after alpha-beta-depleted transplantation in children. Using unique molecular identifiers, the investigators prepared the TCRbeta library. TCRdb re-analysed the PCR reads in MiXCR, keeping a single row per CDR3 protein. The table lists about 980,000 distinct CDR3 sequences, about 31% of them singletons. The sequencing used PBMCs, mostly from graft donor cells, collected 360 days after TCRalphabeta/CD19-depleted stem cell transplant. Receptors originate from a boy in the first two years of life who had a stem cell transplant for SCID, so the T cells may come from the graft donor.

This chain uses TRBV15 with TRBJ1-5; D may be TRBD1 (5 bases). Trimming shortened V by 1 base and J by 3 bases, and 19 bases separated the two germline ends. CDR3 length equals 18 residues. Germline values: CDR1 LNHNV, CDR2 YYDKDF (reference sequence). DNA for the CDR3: TGTGCCACCAGCAGAGTGCCTTGGCAGGGTGGCAACAATCAGCCCCAGCATTTT. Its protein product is CATSRVPWQGGNNQPQHF. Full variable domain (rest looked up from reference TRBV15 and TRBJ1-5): DAMVIQNPRYQVTQFGKPVTLSCSQTLNHNVMYWYQQKSSQAPKLLFHYYDKDFNNEADTPDNFQSRRPNTSFCFLDIRSPGLGDTAMYLCATSRVPWQGGNNQPQHFGDGTRLSIL.

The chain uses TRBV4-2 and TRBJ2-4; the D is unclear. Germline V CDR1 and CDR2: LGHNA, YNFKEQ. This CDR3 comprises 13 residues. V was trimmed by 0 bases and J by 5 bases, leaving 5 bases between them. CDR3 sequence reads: CASSQELENIQYF. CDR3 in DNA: TGTGCCAGCAGCCAAGAACTGGAAAACATTCAGTACTTC.

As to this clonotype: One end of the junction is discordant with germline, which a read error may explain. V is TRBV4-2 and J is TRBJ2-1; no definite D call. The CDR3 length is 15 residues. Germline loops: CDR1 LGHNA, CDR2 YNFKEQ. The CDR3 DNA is TGTGCCATCAGCCCCCGGATCCCCTCCTACAATGAGCAGTTCTTC. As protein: CAISPRIPSYNEQFF.

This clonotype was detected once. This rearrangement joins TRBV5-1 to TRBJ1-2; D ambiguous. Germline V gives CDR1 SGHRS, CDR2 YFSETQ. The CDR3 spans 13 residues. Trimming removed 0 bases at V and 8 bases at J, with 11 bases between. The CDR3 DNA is TGCGCCAGCAGCTTGGGTGGAGGCTTCGGCTACACCTTC. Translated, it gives CASSLGGGFGYTF.

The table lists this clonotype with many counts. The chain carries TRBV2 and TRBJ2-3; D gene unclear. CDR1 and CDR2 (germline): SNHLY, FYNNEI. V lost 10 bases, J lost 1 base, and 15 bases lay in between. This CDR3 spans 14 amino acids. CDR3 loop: CATQNARGTDTQYF. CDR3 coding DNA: TGTGCCACTCAAAACGCTAGGGGCACAGATACGCAGTATTTT.

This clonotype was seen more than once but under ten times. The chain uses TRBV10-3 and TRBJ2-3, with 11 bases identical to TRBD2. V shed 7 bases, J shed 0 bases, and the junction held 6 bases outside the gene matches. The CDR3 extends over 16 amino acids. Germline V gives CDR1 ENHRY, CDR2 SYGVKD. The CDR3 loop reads CAITASGGMSTDTQYF. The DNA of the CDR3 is TGTGCCATCACAGCTAGCGGGGGGATGAGCACAGATACGCAGTATTTT.

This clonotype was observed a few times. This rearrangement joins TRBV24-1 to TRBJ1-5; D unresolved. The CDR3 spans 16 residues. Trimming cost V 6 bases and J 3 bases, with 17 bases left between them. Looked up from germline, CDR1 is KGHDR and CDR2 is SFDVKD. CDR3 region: CATSKLNRVNNQPQHF. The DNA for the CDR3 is TGTGCCACCAGTAAATTGAATAGGGTAAACAATCAGCCCCAGCATTTT.

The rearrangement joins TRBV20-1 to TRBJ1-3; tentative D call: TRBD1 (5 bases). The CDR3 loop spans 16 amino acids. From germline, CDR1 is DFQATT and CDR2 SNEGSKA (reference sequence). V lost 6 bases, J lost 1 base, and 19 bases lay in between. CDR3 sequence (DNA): TGCAGTGCACCAGGGCTAGGCAGGGCGTCTGGAAACACCATATATTTT. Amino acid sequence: CSAPGLGRASGNTIYF.

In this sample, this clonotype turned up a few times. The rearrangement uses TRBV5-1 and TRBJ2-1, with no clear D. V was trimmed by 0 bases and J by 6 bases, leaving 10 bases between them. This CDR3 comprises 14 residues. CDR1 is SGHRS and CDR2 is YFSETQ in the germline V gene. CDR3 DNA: TGCGCCAGCAGCTTGGATGGGCAGCGCAATGAGCAGTTCTTC. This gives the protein CASSLDGQRNEQFF.

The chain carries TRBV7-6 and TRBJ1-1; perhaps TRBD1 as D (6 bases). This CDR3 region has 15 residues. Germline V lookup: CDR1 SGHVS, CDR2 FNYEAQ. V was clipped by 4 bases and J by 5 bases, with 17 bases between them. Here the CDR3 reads CASSSMGAGNTEAFF. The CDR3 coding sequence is TGTGCCAGCAGCTCGATGGGGGCGGGCAATACTGAAGCTTTCTTT.

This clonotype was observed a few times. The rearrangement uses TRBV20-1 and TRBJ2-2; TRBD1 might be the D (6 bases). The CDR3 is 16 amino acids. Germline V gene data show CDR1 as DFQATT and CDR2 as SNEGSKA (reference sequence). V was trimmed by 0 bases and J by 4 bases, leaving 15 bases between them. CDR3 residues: CSAREQGTRVTGELFF. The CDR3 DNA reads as TGCAGTGCTAGAGAACAGGGAACAAGGGTCACCGGGGAGCTGTTTTTT.

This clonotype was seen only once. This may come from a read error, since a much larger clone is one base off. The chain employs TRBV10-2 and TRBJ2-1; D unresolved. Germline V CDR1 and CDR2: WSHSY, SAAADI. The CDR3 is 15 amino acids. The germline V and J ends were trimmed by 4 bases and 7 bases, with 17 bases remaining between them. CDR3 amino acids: CASSGLPGSGNEQFF. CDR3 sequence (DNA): TGCGCCAGCAGTGGCCTCCCAGGCAGTGGAAATGAGCAGTTCTTC.

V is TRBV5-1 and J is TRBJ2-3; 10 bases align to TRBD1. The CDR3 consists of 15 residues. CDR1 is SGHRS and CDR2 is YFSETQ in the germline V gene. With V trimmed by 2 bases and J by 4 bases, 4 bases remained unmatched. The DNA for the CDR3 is TGCGCCAGCAGCTTTCGGGACAGGGGTGCAGATACGCAGTATTTT. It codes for CASSFRDRGADTQYF.